The clone carrying this TCR beta chain was seen a handful of times. What it recognizes is unknown. V gave up 6 bases and J gave up 9 bases; unmatched junction bases: 17. The germline gives CDR1 SGHDT, CDR2 YYEEEE. This CDR3 spans 15 amino acids. The entry originates in a study of CD8+CD57+ T cells in acquired aplastic anemia. Study summary: Researchers reported that healthy donors averaged about 9.8 million reads for CD4+ cells. Study-level points and caveats: Patients and controls were not found to differ significantly in CD8+ Simpson's diversity. Patients and controls were found to share more than 25 CD8+ CDR3 sequences.

Profiles of TCR beta VDJ and CDR3 were generated from a genomic DNA template. TCRdb reprocessed the reads with MiXCR, giving one entry per CDR3 protein. The profile shows some 200,000 distinct CDR3 sequences, 34% of them singletons. The chain uses TRBV5-6 and TRBJ2-7, with 8 bases identical to TRBD2. The sequencing input was sorted CD4+, CD8+, or CD8+CD57+ T cells (not recorded which) from PBMCs. The TCR originated in a human donor in good health, serving as a control. The chain's CDR3 is CASNTGLAFSVGQYF. CDR3 nucleotide sequence: TGTGCCAGCAACACCGGACTAGCCTTCTCAGTGGGGCAGTACTTC.